The T cell receptor beta chain described here comes from a study of blood T cells in healthy people across ages. The study's findings and limits: Older age coincided with a roughly linear decline in TCR beta diversity per million T cells. Naive T cell percentage by flow cytometry tracked strongly with beta diversity.

The use of a sample-barcoded 5' primer and a J-beta primer mix characterized a second PCR of about 7 to 12 cycles. MiXCR, run by TCRdb on the 5' RACE reads, gives a single entry per CDR3 protein. The data hold 1 million to 1.2 million distinct CDR3 sequences, with approximately 38% observed a single time. There are 18 residues in the CDR3. The ends lost 6 bases at V and 2 bases at J; junction bases unmatched: 9. This clonotype was counted at least ten times. Antigen unknown. The sequence was obtained from a man younger than 35 in good health. Specimen: blood. This chain joins TRBV12-3 or TRBV12-4 and TRBJ2-1, with 14 bases identical to TRBD2. For the CDR3, the DNA is TGTGCCAGCAGCCGCCCGACTAGCGGGGGGGCCCCCTACAATGAGCAGTTCTTC. It translates to CASSRPTSGGAPYNEQFF.